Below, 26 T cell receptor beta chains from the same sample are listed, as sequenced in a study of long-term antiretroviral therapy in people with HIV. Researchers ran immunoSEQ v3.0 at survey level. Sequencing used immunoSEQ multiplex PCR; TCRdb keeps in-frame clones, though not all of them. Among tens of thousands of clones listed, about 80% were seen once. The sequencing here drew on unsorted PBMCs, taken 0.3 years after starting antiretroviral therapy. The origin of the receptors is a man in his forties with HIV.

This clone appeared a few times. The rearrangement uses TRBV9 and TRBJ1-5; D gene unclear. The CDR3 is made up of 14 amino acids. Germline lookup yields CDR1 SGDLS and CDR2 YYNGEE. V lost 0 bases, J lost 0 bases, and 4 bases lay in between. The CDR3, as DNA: TGTGCCAGCAGCGTAGGGAGTAGCAATCAGCCCCAGCATTTT. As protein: CASSVGSSNQPQHF. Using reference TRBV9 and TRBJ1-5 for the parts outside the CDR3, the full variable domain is DSGVTQTPKHLITATGQRVTLRCSPRSGDLSVYWYQQSLDQGLQFLIQYYNGEERAKGNILERFSAQQFPDLHSELNLSSLELGDSALYFCASSVGSSNQPQHFGDGTRLSIL.

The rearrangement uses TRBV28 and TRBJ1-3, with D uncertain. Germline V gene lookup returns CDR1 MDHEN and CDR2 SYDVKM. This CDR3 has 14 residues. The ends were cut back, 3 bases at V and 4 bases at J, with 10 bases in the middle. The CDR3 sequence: CASSLWEPGNTIYF. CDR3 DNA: TGTGCCAGCAGTTTGTGGGAGCCGGGAAACACCATATATTTT.

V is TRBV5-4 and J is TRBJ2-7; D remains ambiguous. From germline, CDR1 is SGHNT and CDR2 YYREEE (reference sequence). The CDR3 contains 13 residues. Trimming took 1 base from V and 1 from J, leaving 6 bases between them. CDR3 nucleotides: TGTGCCAGCAGCTTGAGGGATTCCTACGAGCAGTACTTC. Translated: CASSLRDSYEQYF.

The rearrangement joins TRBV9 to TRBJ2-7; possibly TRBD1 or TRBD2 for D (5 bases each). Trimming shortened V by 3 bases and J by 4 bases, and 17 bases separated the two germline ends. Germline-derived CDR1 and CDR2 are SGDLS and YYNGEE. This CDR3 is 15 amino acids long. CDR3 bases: TGTGCCAGCAGCGAGGATCCCGGGACGGTGTACGAGCAGTACTTC. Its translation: CASSEDPGTVYEQYF.

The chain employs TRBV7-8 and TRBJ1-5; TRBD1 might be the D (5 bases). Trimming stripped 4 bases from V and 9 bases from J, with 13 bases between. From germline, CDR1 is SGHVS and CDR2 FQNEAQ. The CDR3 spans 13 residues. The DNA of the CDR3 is TGTGCCAGCAGCTCGTTCAGGGAAGCGCCCCAGCATTTT. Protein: CASSSFREAPQHF.

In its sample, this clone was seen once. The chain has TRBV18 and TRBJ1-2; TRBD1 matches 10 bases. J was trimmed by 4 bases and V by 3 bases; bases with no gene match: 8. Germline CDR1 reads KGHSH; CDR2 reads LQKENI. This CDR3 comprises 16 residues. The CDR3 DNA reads TGTGCCAGCTCACCCCGTAAGGACAGGGGGTCCTATGGCTACACCTTC. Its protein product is CASSPRKDRGSYGYTF.

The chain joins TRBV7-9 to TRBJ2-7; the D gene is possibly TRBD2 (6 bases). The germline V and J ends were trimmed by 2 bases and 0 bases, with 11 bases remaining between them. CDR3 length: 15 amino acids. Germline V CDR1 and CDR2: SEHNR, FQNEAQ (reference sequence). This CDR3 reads CASSLSREPSYEQYF. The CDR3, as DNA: TGTGCCAGCAGCTTAAGTCGGGAGCCCTCCTACGAGCAGTACTTC.

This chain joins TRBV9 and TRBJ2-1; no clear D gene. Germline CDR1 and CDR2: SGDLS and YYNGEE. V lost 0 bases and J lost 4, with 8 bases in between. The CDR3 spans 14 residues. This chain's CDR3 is CASSVDSRYNEQFF. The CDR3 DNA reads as TGTGCCAGCAGCGTAGATAGCAGATACAATGAGCAGTTCTTC.

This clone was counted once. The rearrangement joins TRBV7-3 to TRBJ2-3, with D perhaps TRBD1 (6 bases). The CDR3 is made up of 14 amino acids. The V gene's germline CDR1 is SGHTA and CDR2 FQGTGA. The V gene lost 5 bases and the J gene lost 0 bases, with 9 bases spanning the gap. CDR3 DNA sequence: TGTGCCAGCAGCCAGGGACACAGCACAGATACGCAGTATTTT. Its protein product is CASSQGHSTDTQYF.

The CDR3 nucleotides read TGCGCCAGCAGCTTCTCCTTAGACAGGGTACGCTACGAGCAGTACTTC. It yields the protein CASSFSLDRVRYEQYF. The chain has TRBV5-1 and TRBJ2-7; 7 positions match TRBD1. Germline CDR1 reads SGHRS; CDR2 reads YFSETQ. With V trimmed by 2 bases and J by 3 bases, 11 bases remained unmatched. The CDR3 is made up of 16 amino acids.

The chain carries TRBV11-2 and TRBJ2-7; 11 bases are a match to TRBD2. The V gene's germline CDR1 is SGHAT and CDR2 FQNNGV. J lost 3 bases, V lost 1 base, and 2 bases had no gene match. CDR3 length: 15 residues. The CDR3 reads CASSLGGTSGYEQYF. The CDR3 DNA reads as TGTGCCAGCAGCTTAGGCGGGACTAGCGGCTACGAGCAGTACTTC. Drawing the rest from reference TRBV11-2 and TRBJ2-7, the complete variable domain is EAGVAQSPRYKIIEKRQSVAFWCNPISGHATLYWYQQILGQGPKLLIQFQNNGVVDDSQLPKDRFSAERLKGVDSTLKIQPAKLEDSAVYLCASSLGGTSGYEQYFGPGTRLTVT.

This CDR3 reads CASSPDRANQPQHF. DNA for the CDR3: TGTGCCAGCAGTCCTGACAGGGCTAATCAGCCCCAGCATTTT. The chain uses TRBV2 and TRBJ1-5; 7 bases align to TRBD1. V gave up 5 bases and J gave up 4 bases; unmatched junction bases: 5. This CDR3 region has 14 residues. Germline CDR1 SNHLY, CDR2 FYNNEI.

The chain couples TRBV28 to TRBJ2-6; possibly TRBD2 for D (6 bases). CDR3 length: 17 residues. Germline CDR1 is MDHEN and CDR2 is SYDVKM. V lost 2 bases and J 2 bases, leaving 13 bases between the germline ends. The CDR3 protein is CASSLGRDFAGANVLTF. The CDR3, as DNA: TGTGCCAGCAGTTTAGGACGGGACTTTGCTGGGGCCAACGTCCTGACTTTC.

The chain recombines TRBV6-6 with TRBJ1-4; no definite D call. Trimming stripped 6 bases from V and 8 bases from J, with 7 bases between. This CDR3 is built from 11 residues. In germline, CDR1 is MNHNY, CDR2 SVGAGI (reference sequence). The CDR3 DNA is TGTGCCAGCAGAGGCGGCGAAAAACTGTTTTTT. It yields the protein CASRGGEKLFF.

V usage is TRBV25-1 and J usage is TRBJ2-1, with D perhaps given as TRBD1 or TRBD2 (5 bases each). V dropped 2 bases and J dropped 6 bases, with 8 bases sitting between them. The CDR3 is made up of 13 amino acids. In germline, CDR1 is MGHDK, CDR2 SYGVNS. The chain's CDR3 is CASSEPGPNEQFF. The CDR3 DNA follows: TGTGCCAGCAGTGAACCGGGGCCCAATGAGCAGTTCTTC.

Here the CDR3 DNA reads TGTGCCAGCAGCTTGGCCCCGGCCAGGGGGAACTATGGCTACACCTTC. Translating it yields CASSLAPARGNYGYTF. V and J are TRBV5-5 and TRBJ1-2; 7 bases line up with TRBD1. The junction had 7 bases not matched to a gene; V was cut back by 0 bases and J by 2 bases. Germline V CDR1 and CDR2: SGHKS, YYEKEE (reference sequence). The CDR3 has 16 residues.

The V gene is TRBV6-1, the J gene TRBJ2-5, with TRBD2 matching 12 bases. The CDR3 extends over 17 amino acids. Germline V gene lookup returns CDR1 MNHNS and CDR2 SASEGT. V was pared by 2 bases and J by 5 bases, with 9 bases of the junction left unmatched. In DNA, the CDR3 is TGTGCCAGCAGTGAATGGGCTAGCGGGGGGGCCCAGGAGACCCAGTACTTC. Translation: CASSEWASGGAQETQYF.

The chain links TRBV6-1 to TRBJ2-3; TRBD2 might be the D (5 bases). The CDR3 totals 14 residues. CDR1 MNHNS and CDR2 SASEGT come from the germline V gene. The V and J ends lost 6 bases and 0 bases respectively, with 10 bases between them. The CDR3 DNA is TGTGCCAGCAGGCGAGCGGCCAGCACAGATACGCAGTATTTT. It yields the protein CASRRAASTDTQYF.

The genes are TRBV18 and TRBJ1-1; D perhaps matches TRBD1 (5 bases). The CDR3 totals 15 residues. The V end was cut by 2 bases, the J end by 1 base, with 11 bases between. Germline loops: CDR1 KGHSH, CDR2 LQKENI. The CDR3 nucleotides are TGTGCCAGCTCACCATACCAGGGATCGAACACTGAAGCTTTCTTT. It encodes CASSPYQGSNTEAFF. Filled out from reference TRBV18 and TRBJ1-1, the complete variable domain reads NAGVMQNPRHLVRRRGQEARLRCSPMKGHSHVYWYRQLPEEGLKFMVYLQKENIIDESGMPKERFSAEFPKEGPSILRIQQVVRGDSAAYFCASSPYQGSNTEAFFGQGTRLTVV.

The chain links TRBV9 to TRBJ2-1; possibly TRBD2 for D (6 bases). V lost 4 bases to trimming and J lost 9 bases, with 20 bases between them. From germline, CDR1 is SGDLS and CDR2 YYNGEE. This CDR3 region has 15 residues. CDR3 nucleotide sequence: TGTGCCAGCAGCACCGATCCTCTAGCGTCGGGTGAGCAGTTCTTC. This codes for CASSTDPLASGEQFF.

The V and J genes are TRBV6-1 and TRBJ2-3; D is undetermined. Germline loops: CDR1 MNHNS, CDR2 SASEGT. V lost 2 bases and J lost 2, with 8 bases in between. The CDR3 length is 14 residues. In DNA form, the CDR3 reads TGTGCCAGCAGTGAATTCACATCCACAGATACGCAGTATTTT. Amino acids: CASSEFTSTDTQYF.

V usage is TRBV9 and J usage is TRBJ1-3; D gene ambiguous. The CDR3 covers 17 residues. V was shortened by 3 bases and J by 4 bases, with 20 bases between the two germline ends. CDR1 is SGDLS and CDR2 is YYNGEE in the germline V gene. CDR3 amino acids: CASSGPMAAAGGNTIYF. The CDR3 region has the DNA TGTGCCAGCAGCGGCCCCATGGCAGCCGCTGGCGGAAACACCATATATTTT.

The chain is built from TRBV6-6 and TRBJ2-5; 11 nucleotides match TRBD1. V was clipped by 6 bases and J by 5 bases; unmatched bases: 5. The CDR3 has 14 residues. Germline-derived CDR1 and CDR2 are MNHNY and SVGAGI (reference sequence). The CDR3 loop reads CASRADRGPETQYF. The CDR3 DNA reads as TGTGCCAGCAGAGCGGACAGGGGGCCGGAGACCCAGTACTTC.

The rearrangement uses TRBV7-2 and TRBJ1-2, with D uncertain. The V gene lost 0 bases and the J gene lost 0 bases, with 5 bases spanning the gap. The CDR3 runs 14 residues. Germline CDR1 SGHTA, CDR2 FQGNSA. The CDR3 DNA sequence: TGTGCCAGCAGCTTAGCTCCAACTAACTATGGCTACACCTTC. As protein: CASSLAPTNYGYTF.

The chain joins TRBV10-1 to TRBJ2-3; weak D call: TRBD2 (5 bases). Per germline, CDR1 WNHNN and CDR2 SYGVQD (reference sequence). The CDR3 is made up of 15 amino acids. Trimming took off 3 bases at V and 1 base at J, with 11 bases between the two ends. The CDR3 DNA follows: TGCGCCAGCAGTGATGTCGGGAAGGGCACAGATACGCAGTATTTT. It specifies CASSDVGKGTDTQYF.

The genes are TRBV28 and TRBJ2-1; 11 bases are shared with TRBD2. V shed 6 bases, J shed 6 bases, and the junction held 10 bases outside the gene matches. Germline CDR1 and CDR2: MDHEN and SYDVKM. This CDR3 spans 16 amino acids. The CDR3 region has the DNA TGTGCCAGCAGCGCTGACAGGGGACTAGCGGTCAATGAGCAGTTCTTC. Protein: CASSADRGLAVNEQFF.